This T cell receptor (beta chain) was found in a study of blood T cells in healthy people across ages. Whole-study findings and limits: Fewer expanded clones and more diversity marked long-lived versus aged donors. Higher naive T cell percentage went strongly together with higher TCR beta diversity. Diversity of TCR beta per million T cells declined in a roughly linear way with age.

V was pared by 3 bases and J by 7 bases, with 11 bases of the junction left unmatched. Germline lookup yields CDR1 KGHDR and CDR2 SFDVKD. This CDR3 comprises 15 residues. In this sample, this clonotype turned up many times. Its antigen is as yet unknown. The authors ran a second PCR of roughly 6 to 12 cycles using a sample-barcoded 5' primer and a J-beta primer mix. From the 5' RACE reads, TCRdb called clonotypes with MiXCR, one entry per CDR3 protein. The sample contains around 850,000 distinct CDR3 sequences, about 37% of which appear only once. The sample consisted of blood. The chain has TRBV24-1 and TRBJ2-7, with TRBD2 identical over 7 bases. The sequence was obtained from a man between 18 and 29 years old in good health. CDR3 bases: TGTGCCACCAGTGATGTCCGGGACGGGAGGAATGAGCAGTACTTC. It specifies CATSDVRDGRNEQYF.